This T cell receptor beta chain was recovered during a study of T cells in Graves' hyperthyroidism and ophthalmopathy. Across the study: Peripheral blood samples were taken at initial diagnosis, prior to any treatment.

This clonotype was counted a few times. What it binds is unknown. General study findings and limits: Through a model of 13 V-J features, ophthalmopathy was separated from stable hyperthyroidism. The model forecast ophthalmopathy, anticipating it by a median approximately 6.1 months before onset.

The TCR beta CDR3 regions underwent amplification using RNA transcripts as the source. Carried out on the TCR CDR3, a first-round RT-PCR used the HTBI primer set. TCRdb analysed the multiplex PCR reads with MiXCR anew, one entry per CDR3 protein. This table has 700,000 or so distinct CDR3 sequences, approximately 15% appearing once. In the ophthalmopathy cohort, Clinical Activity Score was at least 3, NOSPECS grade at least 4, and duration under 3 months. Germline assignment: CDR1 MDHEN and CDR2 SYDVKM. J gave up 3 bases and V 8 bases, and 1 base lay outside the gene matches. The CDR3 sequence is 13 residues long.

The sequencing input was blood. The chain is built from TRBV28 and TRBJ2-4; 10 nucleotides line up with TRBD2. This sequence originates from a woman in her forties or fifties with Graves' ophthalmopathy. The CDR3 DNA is TGTGCCAGCCGACTAGCGGGCAAAAACATTCAGTACTTC. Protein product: CASRLAGKNIQYF.